The TCR beta chain described here comes from a study of CD8 T cells in ankylosing spondylitis (dated by TCRdb to 2017 to 2019). Broadly, across the study: To find TCR variants linked to disease, the study profiled T cell receptor beta repertoires in ankylosing spondylitis patients and healthy donors. In total, the full study cohort was made up of 108 healthy donors and approximately 24 ankylosing spondylitis patients. Peripheral blood was sampled, and synovial fluid was additionally collected from ankylosing spondylitis patients.

This clonotype was observed a single time. This receptor's antigen is unknown. Base qualities are not at hand, and no much larger clone is one base apart. On its own, one read is weak support. General study outcomes and caveats: A TCR beta motif of about eight highly homologous amino acid variants appeared characteristic of blood from ankylosing spondylitis patients. According to the report, matched synovial fluid samples from ankylosing spondylitis patients were significantly enriched for the disease-linked clones. A CD8+ phenotype was shown by the disease-linked clones, which were found at relatively low frequencies in peripheral blood. Some of the motif variants had been reported before in the synovial fluid and blood of reactive arthritis patients, a finding that suggests common disease-initiation mechanisms.

Sequencer: Illumina HiSeq 2500. Quantitative 5'-RACE with molecular barcodes was used to prepare TCR beta libraries. The original methods were these. A new computational method based on a probabilistic model of VDJ rearrangement was used to identify disease-linked TCR variants. The public reads were run again by TCRdb, first through fastp at Q25 and then through MiXCR, and only productive beta chains were kept. Each CDR3 protein appears once, grouped with its most common genes and DNA. The V and J calls, along with clone size, are taken from TCRdb and not from the paper's own processing. This sample holds 200,000 to 250,000 distinct CDR3 sequences; around 16% were observed only once. The ten largest make up roughly 42% of the sample. Including cysteine and phenylalanine, the CDR3 has 13 amino acids. Here the CDR3 DNA is all that survives: 39 bases in frame from base 1. The germline ends are 9 bases apart after V is trimmed by 6 bases and J by 3 bases. CDR1 and CDR2 are drawn from the germline V gene: MNHNS, SASEGT.

This clonotype originated in a male donor with ankylosing spondylitis. Recombination joined TRBV6-1 with TRBJ2-1; 5 matching bases give a weak D call of TRBD2. The specimen sequenced was blood, either unsorted or a sorted T cell fraction (not recorded which). This receptor has the CDR3 CASSRLHYNEQFF. The nucleotides are TGTGCCAGCAGCAGACTACACTACAATGAGCAGTTCTTC.